The table lists the clone carrying this T cell receptor beta chain with a few counts. Combining a sample-barcoded 5' primer with a J-beta primer mix, a second PCR ran for roughly 7 to 11 cycles. TCRdb re-called the 5' RACE reads through MiXCR, storing one row per CDR3 protein. The table records around 1,500,000 distinct CDR3 sequences, roughly 27% of them present only once. CDR1 is DFQATT, CDR2 SNEGSKA, per germline (reference sequence). CDR3 size: 15 residues. The data belong to a study of blood T cells in healthy people across ages. The sequence was collected from a young woman in good health. The specimen sequenced was blood. The chain has TRBV20-1 and TRBJ2-1; 10 positions match TRBD2. The J call is in doubt because the DNA end fits TRBJ2-7 better. CDR3 sequence reads: CSAPTPSGSENEQYF. CDR3 sequence (DNA): TGCAGTGCACCGACCCCTAGCGGGAGCGAGAATGAGCAGTACTTC.